These 18 T cell receptor beta chains were all obtained from the same sample, sequenced in a study of blood T cell repertoires in COVID-19. Repertoires were generated with immunoSEQ multiplex PCR, while TCRdb's copy carries only in-frame clones and drops some. The data hold 650,000 to 800,000 clones, with about nine tenths observed a single time. Sequenced sample: peripheral blood. The source of these receptors is a young woman with acute or convalescent COVID-19.

The chain joins TRBV6-5 to TRBJ2-7; 7 bases are a match to TRBD1. This CDR3 has 13 residues. V was clipped by 4 bases and J by 3 bases; unmatched bases: 3. Germline V gene lookup returns CDR1 MNHEY and CDR2 SVGAGI. The chain's CDR3 is CASSSNRGYEQYF. The CDR3 bases are TGTGCCAGCAGTTCAAACAGGGGCTACGAGCAGTACTTC.

The V gene is TRBV5-8, the J gene TRBJ1-1; TRBD1 might be the D (5 bases). Germline CDR1 and CDR2: SGHTS and YDEGEE. The CDR3 totals 14 residues. Trimming removed 0 bases at V and 4 bases at J, with 10 bases between. This chain's CDR3 is CASSLGGVRTEAFF. CDR3 nucleotide sequence: TGTGCCAGCAGCTTGGGGGGGGTGCGCACTGAAGCTTTCTTT.

The V gene is TRBV6-4, the J gene TRBJ2-3; 10 positions agree with TRBD2. The germline gives CDR1 MRHNA, CDR2 SNTAGT. V lost 0 bases, J lost 4 bases, and 1 base stayed unmatched. CDR3 length equals 15 residues. CDR3: CASSDSLAGPDTQYF. In DNA, the CDR3 is TGTGCCAGCAGTGACTCACTAGCGGGGCCAGATACGCAGTATTTT.

V usage is TRBV9 and J usage is TRBJ2-2; 8 bases line up with TRBD2. The CDR3 sequence is 17 residues long. V shed 0 bases, J shed 3 bases, and the junction held 7 bases outside the gene matches. Germline V lookup: CDR1 SGDLS, CDR2 YYNGEE. CDR3 region: CASSVALPAGDTGELFF. The CDR3, as DNA: TGTGCCAGCAGCGTAGCTCTGCCAGCGGGGGACACCGGGGAGCTGTTTTTT.

This clone was observed once. The chain combines TRBV30 with TRBJ1-4; weak D call: TRBD1 (6 bases). The germline V and J ends were trimmed by 5 bases and 6 bases, with 16 bases remaining between them. CDR1 and CDR2 (germline): GTSNPN, SVGIG (reference sequence). This CDR3 comprises 14 residues. CDR3 DNA: TGTGCCTGGCAAAACAGGGTTCGAGATGAAAAACTGTTTTTT. It codes for CAWQNRVRDEKLFF.

The chain links TRBV14 to TRBJ1-2, with D uncertain. V lost 0 bases and J lost 9, with 17 bases in between. The V gene's germline CDR1 is SGHDN and CDR2 FVKESK. This CDR3 is built from 15 residues. CDR3 region: CASSQDGWAASSYTF. In nucleotides, the CDR3 is TGTGCCAGCAGCCAAGACGGATGGGCTGCAAGTAGCTACACCTTC.

This clone was found once. Here the CDR3 reads CASSSGGASYEQFF. DNA for the CDR3: TGCGCCAGCAGCAGCGGGGGGGCCTCGTATGAGCAGTTCTTC. The V and J genes are TRBV4-3 and TRBJ2-1, with 10 bases that match TRBD2. This CDR3 is built from 14 residues. With V trimmed by 5 bases and J by 8 bases, 6 bases remained unmatched. Germline CDR1 and CDR2: LGHNA and YSLEER.

The chain recombines TRBV11-2 with TRBJ1-1; D not certain. The CDR3 has 16 amino acids. From germline, CDR1 is SGHAT and CDR2 FQNNGV. The V end lost 1 base, the J end lost 0 bases, and 12 bases lay between the germline ends. The CDR3 sequence is CASSLGAGIMNTEAFF. CDR3 sequence (DNA): TGTGCCAGCAGCTTAGGGGCGGGGATCATGAACACTGAAGCTTTCTTT.

This clone was seen more than once but under ten times. The V gene is TRBV6-1, the J gene TRBJ1-4; 8 positions agree with TRBD1. Germline V gene data show CDR1 as MNHNS and CDR2 as SASEGT. The CDR3 is 15 residues long. V shed 0 bases and J 11 bases; nucleotides not matched to a gene: 8. The CDR3: CASSEARQGAGKLFF. The CDR3 nucleotides are TGTGCCAGCAGTGAAGCGCGGCAGGGGGCGGGGAAACTGTTTTTT.

The V and J genes are TRBV4-1 and TRBJ2-7, with 9 bases identical to TRBD1. CDR1 and CDR2 (germline): MGHRA, YSYEKL. The CDR3 consists of 17 residues. With 1 base clipped from V and 2 bases from J, the junction kept 9 bases outside the gene matches. CDR3 DNA sequence: TGCGCCAGCAGCCAAGTTTTAAGGGACAGGGCGGCCTACGAGCAGTACTTC. This codes for CASSQVLRDRAAYEQYF.

This chain links TRBV10-3 with TRBJ1-2; the D gene is possibly TRBD1 (5 bases). The germline V and J ends were trimmed by 6 bases and 4 bases, with 12 bases remaining between them. This CDR3 is built from 13 residues. The germline V gene has CDR1 ENHRY and CDR2 SYGVKD. The DNA of the CDR3 is TGTGCCATCAGGGGGCCGGCTGGCTATGGCTACACCTTC. It specifies CAIRGPAGYGYTF.

The chain combines TRBV6-1 with TRBJ1-1, with D maybe TRBD1 (6 bases). Per germline, CDR1 MNHNS and CDR2 SASEGT. Trimming shortened V by 2 bases and J by 2 bases, and 15 bases separated the two germline ends. The CDR3 extends over 16 amino acids. Here the CDR3 reads CASSETGWFVNTEAFF. The CDR3 DNA sequence: TGTGCCAGCAGTGAAACAGGGTGGTTCGTAAACACTGAAGCTTTCTTT.

This clone has more than one count but fewer than ten. The chain links TRBV10-3 to TRBJ1-2; 10 bases match TRBD1. Germline CDR1 and CDR2: ENHRY and SYGVKD. V lost 4 bases and J lost 11; bases outside the gene matches: 7. The length of the CDR3 is 13 residues. Written as DNA, the CDR3 is TGTGCCATCAGTGCTGGACAGGGGGGAGGGTACACCTTC. It is translated as CAISAGQGGGYTF.

V and J are TRBV5-1 and TRBJ1-1; D might be TRBD1 (6 bases). The CDR3 spans 14 residues. Germline CDR1 reads SGHRS; CDR2 reads YFSETQ. The ends were cut back, 3 bases at V and 7 bases at J, with 16 bases in the middle. The CDR3 here is CASSSNNREGEAFF. DNA of the CDR3: TGCGCCAGCAGCTCAAACAACAGGGAGGGTGAAGCTTTCTTT.

This sequence joins TRBV5-1 and TRBJ2-2; 7 positions match TRBD1. Trimming at V came to 8 bases and at J to 0 bases, leaving 7 bases not matched to a gene. Germline CDR1 SGHRS, CDR2 YFSETQ. This CDR3 contains 15 residues. CDR3 loop: CASNKGAPNTGELFF. CDR3 bases: TGCGCCAGTAACAAGGGGGCGCCGAACACCGGGGAGCTGTTTTTT.

The CDR3 DNA follows: TGTGCCAGCAGTAGGGACAGGGGGCTTGGCTATGGCTACACCTTC. It codes for CASSRDRGLGYGYTF. V and J are TRBV27 and TRBJ1-2, with 12 bases aligning to TRBD1. CDR3 length: 15 residues. Trimming removed 5 bases from V and 4 bases from J; junction bases left unmatched: 5. Germline CDR1 reads MNHEY; CDR2 reads SMNVEV (reference sequence).

The rearrangement links TRBV12-5 to TRBJ1-1; the D is unclear. V lost 5 bases and J 1 base, leaving 14 bases between the germline ends. Germline-derived CDR1 and CDR2 are LGHNT and FRNRAP. The CDR3 is made up of 15 amino acids. CDR3 sequence: CASGADWKGNTEAFF. In nucleotides, the CDR3 is TGTGCTAGTGGTGCGGATTGGAAAGGGAACACTGAAGCTTTCTTT. The full variable domain, in which reference TRBV12-5 and TRBJ1-1 provide the parts outside the CDR3, is DARVTQTPRHKVTEMGQEVTMRCQPILGHNTVFWYRQTMMQGLELLAYFRNRAPLDDSGMPKDRFSAEMPDATLATLKIQPSEPRDSAVYFCASGADWKGNTEAFFGQGTRLTVV.

The chain employs TRBV27 and TRBJ2-7; 7 bases match TRBD1. Germline V lookup: CDR1 MNHEY, CDR2 SMNVEV (reference sequence). CDR3 length: 14 residues. The V and J ends lost 3 bases and 5 bases, in that order; junction bases with no gene match: 7. The CDR3 loop is CASSFLTGTDEQYF. The CDR3 bases are TGTGCCAGCAGTTTCCTTACCGGGACAGACGAGCAGTACTTC.